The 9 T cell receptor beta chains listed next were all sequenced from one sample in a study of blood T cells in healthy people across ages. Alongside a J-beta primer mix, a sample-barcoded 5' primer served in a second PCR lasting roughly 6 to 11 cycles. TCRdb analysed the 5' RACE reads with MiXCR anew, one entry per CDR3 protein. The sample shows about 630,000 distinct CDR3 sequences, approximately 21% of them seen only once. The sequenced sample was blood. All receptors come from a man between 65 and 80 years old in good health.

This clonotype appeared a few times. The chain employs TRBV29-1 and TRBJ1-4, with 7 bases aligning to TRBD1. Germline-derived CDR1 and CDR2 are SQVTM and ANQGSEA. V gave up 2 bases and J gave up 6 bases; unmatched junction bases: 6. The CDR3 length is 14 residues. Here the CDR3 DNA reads TGCAGCGTTGAAACGGCAGGGGGATATGAAAAACTGTTTTTT. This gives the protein CSVETAGGYEKLFF.

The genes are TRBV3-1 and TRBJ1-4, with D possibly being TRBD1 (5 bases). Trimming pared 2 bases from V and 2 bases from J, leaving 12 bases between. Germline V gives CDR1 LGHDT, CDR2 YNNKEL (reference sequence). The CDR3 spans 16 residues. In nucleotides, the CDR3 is TGTGCCAGCAGCCAACCGACAGAGTCGACTAATGAAAAACTGTTTTTT. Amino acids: CASSQPTESTNEKLFF.

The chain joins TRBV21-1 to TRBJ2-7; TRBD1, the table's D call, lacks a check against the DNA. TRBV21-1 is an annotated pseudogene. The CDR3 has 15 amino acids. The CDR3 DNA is TGTGCCAGCAGTTTACGAATCGGACATTACTACGAGCAGTACTTC. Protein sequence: CASSLRIGHYYEQYF.

CDR3 sequence (DNA): TGTGCCAGCAGCGAAACAGACAGGGGCTCCTACAATGAGCAGTTCTTC. As protein: CASSETDRGSYNEQFF. This chain links TRBV2 with TRBJ2-1, with 8 bases aligning to TRBD1. Germline V gene data show CDR1 as SNHLY and CDR2 as FYNNEI. V trimming: 6 bases; J trimming: 0 bases; junction bases outside the gene matches: 7. The CDR3 has 16 residues.

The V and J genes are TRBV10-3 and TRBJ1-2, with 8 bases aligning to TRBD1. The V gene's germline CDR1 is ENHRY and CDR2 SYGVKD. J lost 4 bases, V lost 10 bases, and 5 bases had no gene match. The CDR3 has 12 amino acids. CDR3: CATRTGSYGYTF. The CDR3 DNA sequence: TGTGCCACCCGGACAGGGAGCTATGGCTACACCTTC.

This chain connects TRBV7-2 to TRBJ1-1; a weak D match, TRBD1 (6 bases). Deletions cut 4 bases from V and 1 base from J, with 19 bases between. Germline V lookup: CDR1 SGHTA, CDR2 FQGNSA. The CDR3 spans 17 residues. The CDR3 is CASSSSRGTKTNTEAFF. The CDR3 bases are TGTGCCAGCAGCTCCTCCCGGGGGACAAAAACGAACACTGAAGCTTTCTTT.

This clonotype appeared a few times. CDR3 nucleotide sequence: TGCGCCAGCAGCTTGGCCGGACTAGCGATAGATACGCAGTATTTT. Protein: CASSLAGLAIDTQYF. The chain recombines TRBV5-1 with TRBJ2-3; 9 bases are a match to TRBD2. The CDR3 spans 15 residues. Germline V lookup: CDR1 SGHRS, CDR2 YFSETQ. The ends lost 0 bases at V and 5 bases at J; junction bases unmatched: 4.

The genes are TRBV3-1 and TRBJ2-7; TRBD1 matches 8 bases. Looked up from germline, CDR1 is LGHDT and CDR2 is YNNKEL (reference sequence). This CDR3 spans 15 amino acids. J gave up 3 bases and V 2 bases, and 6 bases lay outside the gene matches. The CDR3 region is CASSQQGALGYEQYF. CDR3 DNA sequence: TGTGCCAGCAGCCAACAGGGGGCGTTGGGCTACGAGCAGTACTTC.

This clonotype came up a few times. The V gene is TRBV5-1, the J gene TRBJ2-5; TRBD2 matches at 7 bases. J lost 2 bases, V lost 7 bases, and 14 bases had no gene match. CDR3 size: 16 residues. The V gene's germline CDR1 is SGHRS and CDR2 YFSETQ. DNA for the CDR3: TGCGCCAGCGGCGGGGGTACGGGAGGATATCAAGAGACCCAGTACTTC. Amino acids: CASGGGTGGYQETQYF.